The 10 T cell receptor beta chains listed next were all sequenced from one sample in a study of T-cell memory formation after mild COVID-19. TCRdb recomputed calls from the 5' RACE reads with MiXCR, one row per CDR3 protein. The table records a few hundred thousand distinct CDR3 sequences, 16% of them present only once. Sequencing was done on a sample of PBMCs or a T cell subset sorted from them (not recorded which). These receptors all stem from a man aged 18 to 35 who had mild COVID-19 (a few samples of this study predate the infection). Cell type and time point are not known.

The chain couples TRBV7-2 to TRBJ2-7, with D possibly being TRBD2 (6 bases). CDR3 length equals 15 residues. Germline V gives CDR1 SGHTA, CDR2 FQGNSA. Trimming shortened V by 5 bases and J by 9 bases, and 23 bases separated the two germline ends. The CDR3 bases are TGTGCCAGCAGCCTCACGCTGGGGACTGGTGCTGGGCAGTACTTC. Translating it yields CASSLTLGTGAGQYF. The full variable domain, in which reference TRBV7-2 and TRBJ2-7 provide the parts outside the CDR3, is GAGVSQSPSNKVTEKGKDVELRCDPISGHTALYWYRQSLGQGLEFLIYFQGNSAPDKSGLPSDRFSAERTGGSVSTLTIQRTQQEDSAVYLCASSLTLGTGAGQYFGPGTRLTVT.

The rearrangement joins TRBV12-3 or TRBV12-4 to TRBJ1-2; D gene uncertain. This CDR3 region has 12 residues. Trimming removed 6 bases at V and 8 bases at J, with 13 bases between. CDR3 nucleotides: TGTGCCAGCAGGCCGACGCCTGGGGGCTACACCTTC. Translated, it gives CASRPTPGGYTF.

This clonotype showed up many times. The rearrangement links TRBV6-6 to TRBJ2-1; D might be TRBD2 (7 bases). Trimming took 2 bases from V and 6 from J, leaving 23 bases between them. Germline V lookup: CDR1 MNHNY, CDR2 SVGAGI (reference sequence). This CDR3 spans 18 amino acids. DNA for the CDR3: TGTGCCAGCAGTTACCGGAACGCGCGGGGGCCCATGAGCAATGAGCAGTTCTTC. Amino acid sequence: CASSYRNARGPMSNEQFF.

The rearrangement uses TRBV20-1 and TRBJ1-2; D is perhaps TRBD1 (5 bases). The CDR3 runs 11 residues. The germline V gene has CDR1 DFQATT and CDR2 SNEGSKA (reference sequence). The CDR3 DNA sequence: TGCAGAGGTCCAGGGAGAGGCGGCTACACCTTC. It codes for CRGPGRGGYTF.

This clonotype was seen more than once but under ten times. The J gene is TRBJ1-3, the V gene TRBV30, with D hard to call. The CDR3 totals 14 residues. Trimming shortened V by 5 bases and J by 0 bases, and 11 bases separated the two germline ends. Germline values: CDR1 GTSNPN, CDR2 SVGIG (reference sequence). In DNA form, the CDR3 reads TGTGCCTGGGAGAGGAGCCGCTCTGGAAACACCATATATTTT. It specifies CAWERSRSGNTIYF. Full variable domain (missing parts from reference TRBV30 and TRBJ1-3): SQTIHQWPATLVQPVGSPLSLECTVEGTSNPNLYWYRQAAGRGLQLLFYSVGIGQISSEVPQNLSASRPQDRQFILSSKKLLLSDSGFYLCAWERSRSGNTIYFGEGSWLTVV.

V gene TRBV20-1 combines with J gene TRBJ2-5, with 10 positions matching TRBD2. There are 16 residues in the CDR3. Germline V gene lookup returns CDR1 DFQATT and CDR2 SNEGSKA (reference sequence). J gave up 4 bases and V 0 bases, and 8 bases lay outside the gene matches. This CDR3 reads CSARDHQRGGRETQYF. Here the CDR3 DNA reads TGCAGTGCTAGAGATCACCAGCGGGGGGGCCGAGAGACCCAGTACTTC.

In this sample, this clonotype turned up a few times. J is TRBJ2-3 and V is TRBV4-1, with a tentative D call TRBD2 (5 bases). The V end was cut by 0 bases, the J end by 4 bases, with 11 bases between. Germline CDR1 is MGHRA and CDR2 is YSYEKL. The CDR3 has 15 amino acids. CDR3 protein: CASSQEASGPDTQYF. For the CDR3, the DNA is TGCGCCAGCAGCCAAGAGGCCAGCGGCCCAGATACGCAGTATTTT.

This clonotype has a handful of counts. V and J are TRBV15 and TRBJ2-3; 9 bases agree with TRBD1. Germline V CDR1 and CDR2: LNHNV, YYDKDF (reference sequence). This CDR3 comprises 14 residues. The trim removed 6 bases at V and 5 bases at J, leaving 6 bases unmatched. The CDR3 spells CATSKQGAEDTQYF. CDR3 nucleotides: TGTGCCACCAGTAAACAGGGGGCTGAAGATACGCAGTATTTT.

This clonotype has a handful of counts. This rearrangement joins TRBV7-2 to TRBJ1-2; 8 positions agree with TRBD1. V trimming: 5 bases; J trimming: 8 bases; junction bases outside the gene matches: 7. Germline lookup yields CDR1 SGHTA and CDR2 FQGNSA. The CDR3 consists of 13 residues. CDR3 DNA sequence: TGTGCCAGCAGCGCGCCGACAGGGGTCGGCTACACCTTC. Its protein is CASSAPTGVGYTF.

This chain connects TRBV4-3 to TRBJ2-7, with D perhaps matching TRBD1 (6 bases). Trimming took off 5 bases at V and 3 bases at J, with 17 bases between the two ends. Germline-derived CDR1 and CDR2 are LGHNA and YSLEER. CDR3 size: 15 residues. The CDR3 region is CASSEGPGHNYEQYF. The DNA of the CDR3 is TGCGCCAGCAGCGAGGGCCCGGGACATAACTACGAGCAGTACTTC.